These 7 T cell receptor beta chains originate from one sample sequenced in a study of blood T cells in healthy people across ages. A second PCR of roughly 7 to 11 cycles used a sample-barcoded 5' primer and a J-beta primer mix. TCRdb re-derived calls from the 5' RACE reads in MiXCR, one entry per CDR3 protein. Of fewer than 900,000 distinct CDR3 sequences listed, roughly 47% are singletons. Sequences were obtained from blood. The origin of the receptors is a woman in her fifties or sixties in good health.

This chain uses TRBV6-5 with TRBJ2-7, with 7 positions matching TRBD2. Losses at the gene ends were 1 base for V and 6 bases for J; bases not matched to a gene: 3. CDR1 is MNHEY, CDR2 SVGAGI, per germline. This CDR3 has 13 amino acids. Here the CDR3 DNA reads TGTGCCAGCAGTTACTGGGAGGGAGGCGAGCAGTACTTC. As protein: CASSYWEGGEQYF.

This clonotype was recorded many times. The chain couples TRBV5-1 to TRBJ2-1, with 8 bases lining up with TRBD2. The CDR3 extends over 12 amino acids. V shed 3 bases, J shed 8 bases, and the junction held 1 base outside the gene matches. Germline V gene lookup returns CDR1 SGHRS and CDR2 YFSETQ. The CDR3 DNA follows: TGCGCCAGCAGCTGGGGACTAGATGAGCAGTTCTTC. This translates into CASSWGLDEQFF.

This clonotype occurred many times. A read error may be the cause here, since a much bigger clone is one base away. The chain employs TRBV9 and TRBJ1-6; D call uncertain. The V end lost 3 bases, the J end lost 9 bases, and 10 bases lay between the germline ends. This CDR3 has 13 amino acids. Germline V gene data show CDR1 as SGDLS and CDR2 as YYNGEE. The CDR3 nucleotides are TGTGCCAGCAGCGGAGATTGGAGTTCACCCCTCCACTTT. Translated, it gives CASSGDWSSPLHF.

The V and J genes are TRBV6-1 and TRBJ1-1; D possibly corresponds to TRBD1 (6 bases). Between the trimmed V and J ends, which lost 2 bases and 0 bases, there was a span of 10 bases. The CDR3 totals 15 residues. Germline V lookup: CDR1 MNHNS, CDR2 SASEGT. CDR3 amino acids: CASSERGAVNTEAFF. The CDR3 nucleotides read TGTGCCAGCAGTGAACGGGGGGCGGTGAACACTGAAGCTTTCTTT.

The CDR3 loop reads CASKPLAGDLNEQFF. CDR3 in DNA: TGCGCCAGCAAACCACTAGCGGGGGACCTCAATGAGCAGTTCTTC. The rearrangement links TRBV5-1 to TRBJ2-1; 11 positions agree with TRBD2. CDR3 length: 15 residues. Germline V lookup: CDR1 SGHRS, CDR2 YFSETQ. Unmatched junction bases numbered 8, after V lost 6 bases and J lost 6 bases.

The table lists this clonotype with many counts. The rearrangement links TRBV7-2 to TRBJ2-5; D is possibly TRBD2 (7 bases). Germline V lookup: CDR1 SGHTA, CDR2 FQGNSA. Trimming stripped 1 base from V and 7 bases from J, with 22 bases between. The CDR3 is made up of 17 amino acids. In nucleotides, the CDR3 is TGTGCCAGCAGCTTAGATTTCGTCGGGGGGCCCTCGGGGACCCAGTACTTC. Encoded protein: CASSLDFVGGPSGTQYF.

This chain uses TRBV28 with TRBJ2-6; the D gene is possibly TRBD1 (6 bases). With 6 bases removed from V and 2 bases from J, the gap between germline ends came to 17 bases. The CDR3 totals 17 residues. Germline-derived CDR1 and CDR2 are MDHEN and SYDVKM. CDR3 nucleotides: TGTGCCAGCAGATCTCTTCAGGGGTCCCCTGGGGCCAACGTCCTGACTTTC. Amino acid sequence: CASRSLQGSPGANVLTF.